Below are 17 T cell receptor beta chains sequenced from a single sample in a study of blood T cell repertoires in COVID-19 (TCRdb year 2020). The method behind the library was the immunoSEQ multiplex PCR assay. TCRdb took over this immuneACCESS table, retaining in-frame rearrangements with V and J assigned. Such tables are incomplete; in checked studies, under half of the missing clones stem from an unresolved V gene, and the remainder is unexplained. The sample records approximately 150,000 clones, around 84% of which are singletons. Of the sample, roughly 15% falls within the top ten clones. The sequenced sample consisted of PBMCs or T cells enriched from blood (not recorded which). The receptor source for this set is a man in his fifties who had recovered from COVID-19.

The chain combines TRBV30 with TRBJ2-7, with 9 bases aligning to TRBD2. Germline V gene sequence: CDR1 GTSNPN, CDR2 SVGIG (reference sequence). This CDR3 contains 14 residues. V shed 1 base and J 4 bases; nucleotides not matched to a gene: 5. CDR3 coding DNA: TGTGCCTGGAGTGCGGCGGGGGGGAGGTACGAGCAGTACTTC. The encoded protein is CAWSAAGGRYEQYF.

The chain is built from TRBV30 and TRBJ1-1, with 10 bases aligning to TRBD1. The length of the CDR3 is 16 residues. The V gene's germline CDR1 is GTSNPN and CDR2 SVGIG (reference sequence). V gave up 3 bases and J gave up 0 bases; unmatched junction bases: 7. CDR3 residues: CAWRNRDRGMNTEAFF. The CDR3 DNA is TGTGCCTGGAGAAACCGGGACAGGGGCATGAACACTGAAGCTTTCTTT.

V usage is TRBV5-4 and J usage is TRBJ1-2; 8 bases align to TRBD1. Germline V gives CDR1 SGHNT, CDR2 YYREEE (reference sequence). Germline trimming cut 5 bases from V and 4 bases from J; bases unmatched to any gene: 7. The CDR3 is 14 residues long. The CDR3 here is CASRPDRGPYGYTF. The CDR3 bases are TGTGCCAGCAGACCTGACAGGGGCCCCTATGGCTACACCTTC. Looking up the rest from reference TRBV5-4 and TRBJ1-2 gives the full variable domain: ETGVTQSPTHLIKTRGQQVTLRCSSQSGHNTVSWYQQALGQGPQFIFQYYREEENGRGNFPPRFSGLQFPNYSSELNVNALELDDSALYLCASRPDRGPYGYTFGSGTRLTVV.

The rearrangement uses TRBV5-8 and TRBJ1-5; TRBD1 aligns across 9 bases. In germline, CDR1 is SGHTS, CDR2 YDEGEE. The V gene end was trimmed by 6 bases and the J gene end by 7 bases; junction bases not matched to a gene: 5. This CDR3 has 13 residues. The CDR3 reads CASTGQGWQPQHF. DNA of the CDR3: TGTGCCAGCACCGGACAGGGGTGGCAGCCCCAGCATTTT.

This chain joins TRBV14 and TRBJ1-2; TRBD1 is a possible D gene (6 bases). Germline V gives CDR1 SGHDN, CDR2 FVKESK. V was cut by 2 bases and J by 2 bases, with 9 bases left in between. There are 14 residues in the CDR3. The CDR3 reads CASSQYRVNYGYTF. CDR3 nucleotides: TGTGCCAGCAGCCAATACAGGGTCAACTATGGCTACACCTTC.

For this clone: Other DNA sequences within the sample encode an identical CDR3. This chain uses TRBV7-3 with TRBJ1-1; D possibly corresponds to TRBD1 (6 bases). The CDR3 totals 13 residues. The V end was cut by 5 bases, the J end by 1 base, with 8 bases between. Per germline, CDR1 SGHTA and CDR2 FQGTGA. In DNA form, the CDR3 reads TGTGCCAGCAGCCCGGGACAGAACACTGAAGCTTTCTTT. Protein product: CASSPGQNTEAFF.

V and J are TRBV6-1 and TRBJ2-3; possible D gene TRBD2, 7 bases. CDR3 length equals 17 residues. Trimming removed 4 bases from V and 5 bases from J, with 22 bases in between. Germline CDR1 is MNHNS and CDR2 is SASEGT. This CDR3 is CASSVGGAGASIDTQYF. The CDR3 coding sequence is TGTGCCAGCAGTGTCGGCGGTGCGGGGGCAAGTATAGATACGCAGTATTTT.

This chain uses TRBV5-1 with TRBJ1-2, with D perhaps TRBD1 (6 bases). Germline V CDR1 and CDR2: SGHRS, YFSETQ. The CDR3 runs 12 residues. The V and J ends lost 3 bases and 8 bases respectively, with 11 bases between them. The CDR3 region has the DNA TGCGCCAGCAGCTCCACAGGGAACGGCTACACCTTC. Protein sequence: CASSSTGNGYTF.

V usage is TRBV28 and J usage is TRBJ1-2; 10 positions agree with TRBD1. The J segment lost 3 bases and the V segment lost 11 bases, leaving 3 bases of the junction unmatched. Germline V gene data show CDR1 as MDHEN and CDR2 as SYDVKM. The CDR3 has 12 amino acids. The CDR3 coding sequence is TGTGCCGGGGACAGGGGTGACTATGGCTACACCTTC. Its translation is CAGDRGDYGYTF.

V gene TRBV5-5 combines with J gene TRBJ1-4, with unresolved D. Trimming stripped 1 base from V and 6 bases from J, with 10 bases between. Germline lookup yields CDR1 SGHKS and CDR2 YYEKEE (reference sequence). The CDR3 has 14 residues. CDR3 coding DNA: TGTGCCAGCAGCTTGTTTAGAAACCATGAAAAACTGTTTTTT. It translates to CASSLFRNHEKLFF.

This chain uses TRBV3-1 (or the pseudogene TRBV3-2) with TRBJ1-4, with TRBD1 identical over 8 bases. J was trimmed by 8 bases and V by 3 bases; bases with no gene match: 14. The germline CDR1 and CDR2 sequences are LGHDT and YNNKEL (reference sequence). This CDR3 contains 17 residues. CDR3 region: CASSHVTTGGFNEKLFF. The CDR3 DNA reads TGTGCCAGCAGCCATGTAACCACAGGGGGATTTAACGAAAAACTGTTTTTT.

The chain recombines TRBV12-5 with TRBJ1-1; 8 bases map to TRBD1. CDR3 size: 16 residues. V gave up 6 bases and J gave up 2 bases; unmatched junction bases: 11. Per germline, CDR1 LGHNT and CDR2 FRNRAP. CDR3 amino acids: CASGRPTGEGNTEAFF. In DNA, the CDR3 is TGTGCTAGTGGCCGACCGACAGGGGAAGGAAACACTGAAGCTTTCTTT.

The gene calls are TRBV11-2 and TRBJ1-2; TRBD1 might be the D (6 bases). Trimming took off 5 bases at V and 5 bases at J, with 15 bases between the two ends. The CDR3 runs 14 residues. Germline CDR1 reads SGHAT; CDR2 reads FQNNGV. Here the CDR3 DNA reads TGTGCCAGCAGCCCCCAAACAGGGAAATATGGCTACACCTTC. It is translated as CASSPQTGKYGYTF.

For the CDR3, the DNA is TGTGCCAGCAGGTCCGGGACTAGCGGTGTTGATACGCAGTATTTT. Protein product: CASRSGTSGVDTQYF. The rearrangement uses TRBV6-5 and TRBJ2-3; 11 bases match TRBD2. V was clipped by 6 bases and J by 6 bases; unmatched bases: 8. There are 15 residues in the CDR3. Germline V gene sequence: CDR1 MNHEY, CDR2 SVGAGI.

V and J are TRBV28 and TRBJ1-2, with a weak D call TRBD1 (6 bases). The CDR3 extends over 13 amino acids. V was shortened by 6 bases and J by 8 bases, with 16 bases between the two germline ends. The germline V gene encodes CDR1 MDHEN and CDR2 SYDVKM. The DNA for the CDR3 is TGTGCCAGCAGACGGACAGAATCGGGCGGCTACACCTTC. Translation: CASRRTESGGYTF.

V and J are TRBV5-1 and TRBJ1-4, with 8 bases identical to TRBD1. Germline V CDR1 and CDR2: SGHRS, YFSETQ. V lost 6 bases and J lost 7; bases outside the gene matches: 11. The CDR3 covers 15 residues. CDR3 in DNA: TGCGCCAGCAACCCCGGGCAGGGGGCGAGTGAAAAACTGTTTTTT. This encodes CASNPGQGASEKLFF.

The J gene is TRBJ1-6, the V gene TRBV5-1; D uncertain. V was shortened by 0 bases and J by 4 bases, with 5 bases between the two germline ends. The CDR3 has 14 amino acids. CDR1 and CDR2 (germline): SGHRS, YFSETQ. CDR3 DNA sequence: TGCGCCAGCAGCTTGGCCATTTATAATTCACCCCTCCACTTT. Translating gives CASSLAIYNSPLHF. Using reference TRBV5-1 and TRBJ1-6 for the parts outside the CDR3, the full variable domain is KAGVTQTPRYLIKTRGQQVTLSCSPISGHRSVSWYQQTPGQGLQFLFEYFSETQRNKGNFPGRFSGRQFSNSRSEMNVSTLELGDSALYLCASSLAIYNSPLHFGNGTRLTVT.